The clone carrying this T cell receptor beta chain was detected a few times. The antigen remains unidentified. Per germline, CDR1 MGHRA and CDR2 YSYEKL. This CDR3 contains 13 residues. The V and J ends lost 1 base and 6 bases respectively, with 9 bases between them. These data are taken from a study of beta chain features in type 1 diabetes. Study findings and constraints: TCRB CDR3s were moderately but significantly shorter in Type 1 diabetes patients in all four CD4+ subsets. There were fewer insertions and more deletions at the VDJ junctions of type 1 diabetes patients.

All of the isolated RNA was reverse transcribed, so expressed TCRB transcripts were sequenced. The data were produced by immunoSEQ multiplex PCR, yet TCRdb's version contains in-frame clones alone and is incomplete. This sample carries under 300,000 clones, approximately 24% of them seen once, and the ten largest clones take 0.012%. Post-sort purity exceeded 95% for all sorted populations. The clonotype originates from a woman aged 30 to 39 with type 1 diabetes. Sequencing was carried out using naive CD4+ T cells from blood. This sequence joins TRBV4-1 and TRBJ1-1, with D unresolved. DNA for the CDR3: TGCGCCAGCAGCCAAGTCTCGGTGGCTGAAGCTTTCTTT. This encodes CASSQVSVAEAFF.